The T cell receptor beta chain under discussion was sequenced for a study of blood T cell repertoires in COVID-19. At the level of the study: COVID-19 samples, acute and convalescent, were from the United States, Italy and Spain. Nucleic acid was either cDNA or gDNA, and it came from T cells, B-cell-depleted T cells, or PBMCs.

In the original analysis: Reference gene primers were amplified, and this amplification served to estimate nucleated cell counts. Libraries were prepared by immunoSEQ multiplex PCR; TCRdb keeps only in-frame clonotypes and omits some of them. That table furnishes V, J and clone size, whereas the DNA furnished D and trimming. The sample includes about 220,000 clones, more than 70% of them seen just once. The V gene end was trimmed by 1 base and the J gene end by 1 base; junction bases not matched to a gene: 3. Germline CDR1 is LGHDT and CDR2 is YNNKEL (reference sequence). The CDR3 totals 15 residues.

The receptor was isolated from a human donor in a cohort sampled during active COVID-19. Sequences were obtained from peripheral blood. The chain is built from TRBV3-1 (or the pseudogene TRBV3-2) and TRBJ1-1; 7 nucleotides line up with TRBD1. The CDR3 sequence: CASSQVDRQNTEAFF. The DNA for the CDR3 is TGTGCCAGCAGCCAAGTGGACAGGCAGAACACTGAAGCTTTCTTT.